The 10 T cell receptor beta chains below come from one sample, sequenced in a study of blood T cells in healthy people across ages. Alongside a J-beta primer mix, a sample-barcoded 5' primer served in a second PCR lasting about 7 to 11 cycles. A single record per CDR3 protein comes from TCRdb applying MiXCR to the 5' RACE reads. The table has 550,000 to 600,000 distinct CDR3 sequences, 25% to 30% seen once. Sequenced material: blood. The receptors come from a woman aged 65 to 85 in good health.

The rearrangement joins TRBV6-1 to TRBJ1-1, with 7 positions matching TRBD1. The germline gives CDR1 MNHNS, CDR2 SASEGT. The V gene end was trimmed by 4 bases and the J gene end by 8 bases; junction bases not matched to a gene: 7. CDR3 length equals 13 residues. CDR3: CASSATPDREAFF. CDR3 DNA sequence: TGTGCCAGCAGTGCAACCCCGGACAGGGAAGCTTTCTTT.

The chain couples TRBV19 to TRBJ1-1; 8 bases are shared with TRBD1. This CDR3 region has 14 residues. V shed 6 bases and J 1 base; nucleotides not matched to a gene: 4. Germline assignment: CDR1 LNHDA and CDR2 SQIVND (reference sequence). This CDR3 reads CASSVDRANTEAFF. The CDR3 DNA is TGTGCCAGTAGCGTGGACAGGGCGAACACTGAAGCTTTCTTT. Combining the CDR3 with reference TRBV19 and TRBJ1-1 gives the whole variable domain DGGITQSPKYLFRKEGQNVTLSCEQNLNHDAMYWYRQDPGQGLRLIYYSQIVNDFQKGDIAEGYSVSREKKESFPLTVTSAQKNPTAFYLCASSVDRANTEAFFGQGTRLTVV.

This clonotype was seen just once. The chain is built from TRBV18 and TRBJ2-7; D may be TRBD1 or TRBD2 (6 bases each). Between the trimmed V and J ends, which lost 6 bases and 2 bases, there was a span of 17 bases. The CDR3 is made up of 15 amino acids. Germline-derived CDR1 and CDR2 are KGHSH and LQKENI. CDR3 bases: TGTGCCAGCTCCACGGGGGCTAGCGATACCTACGAGCAGTACTTC. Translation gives CASSTGASDTYEQYF.

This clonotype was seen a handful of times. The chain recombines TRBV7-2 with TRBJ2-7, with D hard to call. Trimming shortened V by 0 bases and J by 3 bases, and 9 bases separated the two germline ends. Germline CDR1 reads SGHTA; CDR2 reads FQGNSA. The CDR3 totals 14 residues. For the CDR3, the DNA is TGTGCCAGCAGCTTAGCAACCCAGGACTACGAGCAGTACTTC. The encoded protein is CASSLATQDYEQYF. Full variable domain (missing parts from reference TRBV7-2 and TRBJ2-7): GAGVSQSPSNKVTEKGKDVELRCDPISGHTALYWYRQSLGQGLEFLIYFQGNSAPDKSGLPSDRFSAERTGGSVSTLTIQRTQQEDSAVYLCASSLATQDYEQYFGPGTRLTVT.

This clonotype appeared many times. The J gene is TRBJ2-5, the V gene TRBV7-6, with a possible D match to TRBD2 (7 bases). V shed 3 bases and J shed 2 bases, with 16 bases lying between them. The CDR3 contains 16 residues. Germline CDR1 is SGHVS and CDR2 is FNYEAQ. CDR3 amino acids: CASSFPLQGGQETQYF. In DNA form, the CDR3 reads TGTGCCAGCAGCTTCCCTCTACAGGGAGGGCAAGAGACCCAGTACTTC.

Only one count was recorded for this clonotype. CDR3 DNA: TGCGCCAGCAGCCAAGGGGTTCGGGGCTCTGGGGCCAACGTCCTGACTTTC. The encoded protein is CASSQGVRGSGANVLTF. The rearrangement links TRBV4-1 to TRBJ2-6; D possibly corresponds to TRBD2 (5 bases). The V gene lost 1 base and the J gene lost 0 bases, with 10 bases spanning the gap. The CDR3 sequence is 17 residues long. Germline CDR1 MGHRA, CDR2 YSYEKL.

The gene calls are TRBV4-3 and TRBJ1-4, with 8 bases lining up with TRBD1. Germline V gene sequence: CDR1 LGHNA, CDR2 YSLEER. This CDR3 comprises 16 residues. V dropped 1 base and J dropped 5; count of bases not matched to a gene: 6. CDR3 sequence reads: CASSQAHRGSNEKLFF. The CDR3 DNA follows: TGCGCCAGCAGCCAAGCGCACAGGGGGAGCAATGAAAAACTGTTTTTT.

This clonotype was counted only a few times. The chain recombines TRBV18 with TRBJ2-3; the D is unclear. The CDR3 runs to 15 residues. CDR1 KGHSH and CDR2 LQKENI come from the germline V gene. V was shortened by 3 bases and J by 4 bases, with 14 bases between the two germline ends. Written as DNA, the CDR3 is TGTGCCAGCTCACCTTTATCGGGCCCTGCAGATACGCAGTATTTT. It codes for CASSPLSGPADTQYF.

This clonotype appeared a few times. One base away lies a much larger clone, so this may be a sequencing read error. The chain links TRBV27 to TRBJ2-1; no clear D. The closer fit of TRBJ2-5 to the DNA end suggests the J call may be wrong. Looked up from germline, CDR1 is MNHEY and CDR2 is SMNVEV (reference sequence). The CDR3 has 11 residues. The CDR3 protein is CASSLHGTQYF. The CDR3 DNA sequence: TGTGCCAGCAGTTTACACGGGACCCAGTACTTC.

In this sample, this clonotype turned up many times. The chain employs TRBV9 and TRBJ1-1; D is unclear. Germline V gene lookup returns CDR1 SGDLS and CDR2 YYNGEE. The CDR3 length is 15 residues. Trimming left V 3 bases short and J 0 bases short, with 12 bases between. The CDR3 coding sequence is TGTGCCAGCAGCGGTAAACAGATGCTGAACACTGAAGCTTTCTTT. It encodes CASSGKQMLNTEAFF.